This T cell receptor beta chain was identified in a study of liver allograft versus peripheral blood T cells. Study-wide context: Comparative analysis was performed on T cell receptor repertoires from transplanted livers and from recipients' peripheral blood.

The study, taken as a whole, reports: Differences were reported between the T cell receptor repertoires inside liver allografts and those that were detected in peripheral blood.

Each CDR3 protein gets one entry after TCRdb re-called the reads with MiXCR. The sample holds about 10,000 distinct CDR3 sequences; 15% to 20% are singletons and the top ten take about 1.8%. This clonotype is medium-sized by share. The antigen remains undetermined. The receptor was derived from a human patient who had a liver transplant. The T cells may partly be graft donor cells.

The CDR3 DNA reads as TGTGCCAGTAGTAAGCTTAACACTGAAGCTTTCTTT. It yields the protein CASSKLNTEAFF. V and J are TRBV19 and TRBJ1-1, with D hard to call. This CDR3 has 12 residues. V dropped 4 bases and J dropped 2 bases, with 5 bases sitting between them. Germline CDR1 and CDR2: LNHDA and SQIVND (reference sequence).